A selection of T cell receptor beta chains follows, all from one sample in a study of T cells in Graves' hyperthyroidism and ophthalmopathy. Each CDR3 protein gets one entry after TCRdb re-called the multiplex PCR reads with MiXCR. Of fewer than 350,000 distinct CDR3 sequences in the sample, 21% were seen once. Sequenced: blood. These receptor sequences come from a woman aged 50 to 60 with Graves' hyperthyroidism. CDR3s include the opening cysteine and the closing phenylalanine or tryptophan.

V: TRBV7-2; length: 15; J: TRBJ2-1; CDR3: CASSLVSGRNNEQFF
V: TRBV3-1; length: 16; J: TRBJ2-7; CDR3: CASSIRREDVRGEQYF
V: TRBV13; length: 15; J: TRBJ2-7; CDR3: CASSERTSGSYEQYF
V: TRBV12-3/TRBV12-4; length: 12; J: TRBJ2-3; CDR3: CATEGFGDTQYF
V: TRBV15; length: 16; J: TRBJ1-6; CDR3: CATSGGGQVHNSPLHF
V: TRBV2; length: 15; J: TRBJ2-3; CDR3: CASSVSGGTTDTQYF
V: TRBV6-1; length: 14; J: TRBJ2-5; CDR3: CASSFSPKGETQYF
V: TRBV7-3; length: 17; J: TRBJ2-1; CDR3: CASSSPRTGRGDNEQFF
V: TRBV11-2; length: 15; J: TRBJ2-3; CDR3: CASSLWSRREDTQYF
V: TRBV10-3; length: 15; J: TRBJ2-5; CDR3: CATARRGGAGETQYF
V: TRBV6-1; length: 14; J: TRBJ2-7; CDR3: CASRTPGLAGEQYF
V: TRBV5-4; length: 16; J: TRBJ1-1; CDR3: CASSRGAGAMNTEAFF
V: TRBV9; length: 15; J: TRBJ1-1; CDR3: CASSPRTGAGTEAFF
V: TRBV12-3/TRBV12-4; length: 13; J: TRBJ2-1; CDR3: CASGGNLGTEQFF
V: TRBV27; length: 17; J: TRBJ2-6; CDR3: CASRETGGVRGANVLTF
V: TRBV20-1; length: 14; J: TRBJ2-7; CDR3: CSAREGFQAYEQYF
V: TRBV6-5; length: 15; J: TRBJ2-3; CDR3: CASSYSKVRSGTQYF
V: TRBV20-1; length: 14; J: TRBJ2-7; CDR3: CSAAGVQGRNEQYF
V: TRBV7-2; length: 15; J: TRBJ1-5; CDR3: CASSLVAGYNQPQHF
V: TRBV4-1; length: 13; J: TRBJ2-1; CDR3: CASSQGRSSEQFF
V: TRBV7-3; length: 16; J: TRBJ2-3; CDR3: CASSLTGTSESDTQYF
V: TRBV6-1; length: 17; J: TRBJ2-3; CDR3: CASSERSGALPTDTQYF
V: TRBV6-1; length: 15; J: TRBJ1-2; CDR3: CASSPWDGPPAGYTF
V: TRBV5-6; length: 16; J: TRBJ1-4; CDR3: CASSKDLRGLNEKLFF
V: TRBV30; length: 15; J: TRBJ2-1; CDR3: CAWSLGLAHHNEQFF
V: TRBV11-2; length: 12; J: TRBJ2-7; CDR3: CASSFGQYEQYF
V: TRBV2; length: 15; J: TRBJ2-4; CDR3: CAYFDRDKGKNIQYF
V: TRBV28; length: 15; J: TRBJ2-2; CDR3: CASSRRGENTGELFF
V: TRBV10-3; length: 12; J: TRBJ2-6; CDR3: CAINTGANVLTF
V: TRBV12-5; length: 15; J: TRBJ1-1; CDR3: CASALWTGGNTEAFF
V: TRBV20-1; length: 16; J: TRBJ1-4; CDR3: CSARDLMFGGDEKLFF
V: TRBV20-1; length: 13; J: TRBJ2-5; CDR3: CSARGGLGETQYF
V: TRBV3-1; length: 14; J: TRBJ1-1; CDR3: CASSRGGGNTEAFF
V: TRBV5-1; length: 13; J: TRBJ1-3; CDR3: CASSLDVGNTIYF
V: TRBV20-1; length: 14; J: TRBJ1-5; CDR3: CSARVQGSGQPQHF
V: TRBV29-1; length: 14; J: TRBJ1-2; CDR3: CSVEDPTQGGGYTF
V: TRBV12-3/TRBV12-4; length: 14; J: TRBJ1-6; CDR3: CASSFVQYNSPLHF
V: TRBV20-1; length: 12; J: TRBJ2-5; CDR3: CSASGVWETQYF
V: TRBV7-3; length: 14; J: TRBJ2-1; CDR3: CASSPRDSRGEQFF
V: TRBV5-1; length: 15; J: TRBJ2-3; CDR3: CASSSTSGGVATQYF
V: TRBV7-2; length: 14; J: TRBJ2-7; CDR3: CASSLIQGGYEQYF
V: TRBV2; length: 19; J: TRBJ2-2; CDR3: CASSGDLTGTGENTGELFF
V: TRBV6-1; length: 12; J: TRBJ2-5; CDR3: CASRSSQETQYF
V: TRBV2; length: 15; J: TRBJ2-7; CDR3: CASSVRSTGSGEQYF
V: TRBV5-1; length: 15; J: TRBJ1-4; CDR3: CASSSQTLGNEKLFF
V: TRBV5-4; length: 14; J: TRBJ2-7; CDR3: CASSPPGGSYEQYF
V: TRBV7-8; length: 14; J: TRBJ2-2; CDR3: CASSLTQSPGELFF
V: TRBV6-2/TRBV6-3; length: 17; J: TRBJ1-1; CDR3: CASSYVAGRGLNTEAFF
V: TRBV5-1; length: 13; J: TRBJ2-7; CDR3: CASAVAGAREQYF
V: TRBV20-1; length: 14; J: TRBJ1-6; CDR3: CSASTRTGLSPLHF
V: TRBV11-2; length: 12; J: TRBJ2-3; CDR3: CASSLGGSAQYF
V: TRBV6-1; length: 14; J: TRBJ2-1; CDR3: CASSEPGAYNEQFF
V: TRBV11-2; length: 13; J: TRBJ1-6; CDR3: CASSGQGDSPLHF